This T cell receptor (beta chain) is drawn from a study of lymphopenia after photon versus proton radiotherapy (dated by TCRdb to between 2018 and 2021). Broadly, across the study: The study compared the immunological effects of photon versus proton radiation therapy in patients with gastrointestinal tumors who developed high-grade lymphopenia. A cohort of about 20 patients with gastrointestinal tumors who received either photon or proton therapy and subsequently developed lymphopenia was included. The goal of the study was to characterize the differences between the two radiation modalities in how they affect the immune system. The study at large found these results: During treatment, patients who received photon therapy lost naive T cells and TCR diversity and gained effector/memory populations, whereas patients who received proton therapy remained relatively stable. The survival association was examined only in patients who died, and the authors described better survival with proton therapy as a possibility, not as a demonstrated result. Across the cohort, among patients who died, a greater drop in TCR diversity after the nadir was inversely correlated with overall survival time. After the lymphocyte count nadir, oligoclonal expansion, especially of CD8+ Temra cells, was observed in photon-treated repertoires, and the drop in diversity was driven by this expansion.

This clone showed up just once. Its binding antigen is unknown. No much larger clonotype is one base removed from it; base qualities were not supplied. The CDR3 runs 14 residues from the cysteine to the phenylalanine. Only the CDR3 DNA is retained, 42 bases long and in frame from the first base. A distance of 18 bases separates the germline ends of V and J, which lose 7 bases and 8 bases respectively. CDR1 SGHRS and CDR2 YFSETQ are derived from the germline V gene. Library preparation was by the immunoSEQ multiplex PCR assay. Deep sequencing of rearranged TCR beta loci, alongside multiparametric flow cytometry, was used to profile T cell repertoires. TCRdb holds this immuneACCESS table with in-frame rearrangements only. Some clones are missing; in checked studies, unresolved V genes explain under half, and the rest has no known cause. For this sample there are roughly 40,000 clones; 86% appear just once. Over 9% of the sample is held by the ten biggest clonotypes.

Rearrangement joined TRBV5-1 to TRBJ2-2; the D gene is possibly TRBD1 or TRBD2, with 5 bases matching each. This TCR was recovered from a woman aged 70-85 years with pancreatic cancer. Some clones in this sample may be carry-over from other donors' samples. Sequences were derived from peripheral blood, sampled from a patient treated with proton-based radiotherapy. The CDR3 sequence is CASLAVGAVGELFF. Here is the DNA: TGCGCCAGCCTAGCAGTCGGGGCTGTAGGGGAGCTGTTTTTT.